This T cell receptor (beta chain) was recovered during a study of T cell changes during pregnancy in multiple sclerosis. Germline trimming cut 6 bases from V and 0 bases from J; bases unmatched to any gene: 5. Germline CDR1 is ENHRY and CDR2 is SYGVKD. CDR3 length equals 15 residues. Some clones are missing from TCRdb's copy, which holds only in-frame ones; the method was immunoSEQ multiplex PCR. The sample includes approximately 97,000 clones, 75% to 95% of them seen just once. The rearrangement joins TRBV10-3 to TRBJ2-7; 10 bases align to TRBD1. The source is a female donor in good health, enrolled as a control in a pregnancy study. The sequences come from peripheral blood, collected after pregnancy. The chain's CDR3 is CAIRGGQGSSYEQYF. CDR3 DNA: TGTGCCATCAGGGGGGGACAGGGGAGCTCCTACGAGCAGTACTTC.